These 3 T cell receptor beta chains came from one sample sequenced in a study of T cell responses to AZD1222 COVID-19 vaccine. The assay was immunoSEQ multiplex PCR, and TCRdb's table has in-frame clones only and misses some. Among fewer than 200,000 clones listed, just under 90% were seen once. The material sequenced was peripheral blood, taken 28 days after the second dose of the MenACWY control vaccine. All receptors come from an adult who received the MenACWY meningococcal vaccine as a control.

The chain combines TRBV28 with TRBJ1-1, with 7 nucleotides matching TRBD1. Unmatched junction bases numbered 5, after V lost 5 bases and J lost 5 bases. Germline lookup yields CDR1 MDHEN and CDR2 SYDVKM. The CDR3 extends over 13 amino acids. CDR3 protein: CASSRIQGTEAFF. CDR3 coding DNA: TGTGCCAGCAGTCGTATACAGGGGACTGAAGCTTTCTTT.

The chain is built from TRBV7-2 and TRBJ2-7; D possibly corresponds to TRBD1 (6 bases). Deletions cut 4 bases from V and 5 bases from J, with 12 bases between. The CDR3 loop spans 13 amino acids. CDR1 is SGHTA, CDR2 FQGNSA, per germline. The CDR3 sequence: CASSSQGYDEQYF. The DNA for the CDR3 is TGTGCCAGCAGCTCACAGGGCTACGACGAGCAGTACTTC.

The V and J genes are TRBV3-1 (or the pseudogene TRBV3-2) and TRBJ1-1; the D gene is possibly TRBD1 (6 bases). The CDR3 spans 12 residues. V shed 4 bases and J shed 8 bases, with 11 bases lying between them. Germline CDR1 and CDR2: LGHDT and YNNKEL (reference sequence). This CDR3 is CASSLEGTEAFF. CDR3 coding DNA: TGTGCCAGCAGCCTTGAGGGGACAGAAGCTTTCTTT.